This TCR beta chain was found in a study of cytomegalovirus exposure and HLA in healthy donors. Study results and limitations: Most TCR beta V segments were productive about 90% or about 30% of the time in an earlier analysis. Immune exposure data for these donors was limited to CMV serostatus.

Worth noting for this clone: Its antigen is not known.

PCR involved 60 Vbeta and 13 Jbeta primers. Original processing notes: It was a later analysis that counted roughly 79 million unique TCR beta chains, of which about 10 million were shared. The data were produced by immunoSEQ multiplex PCR, yet TCRdb's version contains in-frame clones alone and is incomplete. V, J and clone size reflect that table, while D and trimming were determined from the DNA. Here the sample spans under 100,000 clones, approximately 56% being singletons. Material for sequencing was PBMCs. The source is a woman aged 25 to 39 in good health and CMV-seropositive.

The CDR3 DNA is TGTGCCAGCGGAGGGACAGGGGGCAGTTATGGCTACACCTTC. Its translation is CASGGTGGSYGYTF. V usage is TRBV28 and J usage is TRBJ1-2, with 12 bases identical to TRBD1. The germline V gene encodes CDR1 MDHEN and CDR2 SYDVKM. J gave up 5 bases and V 8 bases, and 6 bases lay outside the gene matches. This CDR3 comprises 14 residues.